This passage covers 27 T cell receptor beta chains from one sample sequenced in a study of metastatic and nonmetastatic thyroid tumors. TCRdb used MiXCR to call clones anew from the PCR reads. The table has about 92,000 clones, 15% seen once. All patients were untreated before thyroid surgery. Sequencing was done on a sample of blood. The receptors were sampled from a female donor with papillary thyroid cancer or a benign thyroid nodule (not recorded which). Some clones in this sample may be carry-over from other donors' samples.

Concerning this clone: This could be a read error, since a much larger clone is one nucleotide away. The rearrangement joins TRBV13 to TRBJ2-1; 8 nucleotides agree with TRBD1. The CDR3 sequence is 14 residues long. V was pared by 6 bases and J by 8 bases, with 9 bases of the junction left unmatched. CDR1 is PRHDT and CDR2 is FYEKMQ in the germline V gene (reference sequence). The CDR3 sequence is CASSWDRWLYEQFF. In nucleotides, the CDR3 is TGTGCCAGCAGTTGGGACAGGTGGCTCTATGAGCAGTTCTTC.

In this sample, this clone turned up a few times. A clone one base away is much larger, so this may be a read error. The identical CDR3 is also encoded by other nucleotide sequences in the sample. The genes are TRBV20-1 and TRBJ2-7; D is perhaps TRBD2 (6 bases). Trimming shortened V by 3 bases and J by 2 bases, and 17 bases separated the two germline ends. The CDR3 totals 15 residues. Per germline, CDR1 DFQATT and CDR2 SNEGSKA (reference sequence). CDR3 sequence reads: CSARDIRDSTYEQYF. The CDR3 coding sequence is TGCAGTGCTAGGGATATACGGGACTCAACCTACGAGCAGTACTTC.

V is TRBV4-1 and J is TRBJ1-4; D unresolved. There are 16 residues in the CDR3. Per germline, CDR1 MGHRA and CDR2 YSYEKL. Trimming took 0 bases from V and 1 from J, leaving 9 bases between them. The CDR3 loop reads CASSQDEGLTNEKLFF. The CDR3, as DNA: TGCGCCAGCAGCCAAGATGAGGGATTAACTAATGAAAAACTGTTTTTT.

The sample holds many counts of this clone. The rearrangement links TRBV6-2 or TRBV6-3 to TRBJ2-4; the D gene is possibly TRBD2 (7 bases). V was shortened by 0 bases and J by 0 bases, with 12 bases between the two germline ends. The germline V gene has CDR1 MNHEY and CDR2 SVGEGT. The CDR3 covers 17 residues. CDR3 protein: CASSYSLGGLAKNIQYF. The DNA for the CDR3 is TGTGCCAGCAGTTACTCGTTGGGGGGGCTAGCCAAAAACATTCAGTACTTC.

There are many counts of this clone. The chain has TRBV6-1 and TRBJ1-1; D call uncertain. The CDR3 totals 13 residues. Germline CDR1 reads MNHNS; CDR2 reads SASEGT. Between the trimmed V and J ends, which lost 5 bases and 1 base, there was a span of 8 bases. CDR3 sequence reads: CASSWKRNTEAFF. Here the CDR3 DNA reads TGTGCCAGCAGTTGGAAAAGGAACACTGAAGCTTTCTTT.

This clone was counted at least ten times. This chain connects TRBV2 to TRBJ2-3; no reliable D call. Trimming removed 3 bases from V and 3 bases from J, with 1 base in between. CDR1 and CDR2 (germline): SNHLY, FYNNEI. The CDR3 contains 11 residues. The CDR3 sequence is CASSETDTQYF. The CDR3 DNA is TGTGCCAGCAGTGAGACAGATACGCAGTATTTT. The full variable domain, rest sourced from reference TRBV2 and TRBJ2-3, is EPEVTQTPSHQVTQMGQEVILRCVPISNHLYFYWYRQILGQKVEFLVSFYNNEISEKSEIFDDQFSVERPDGSNFTLKIRSTKLEDSAMYFCASSETDTQYFGPGTRLTVL.

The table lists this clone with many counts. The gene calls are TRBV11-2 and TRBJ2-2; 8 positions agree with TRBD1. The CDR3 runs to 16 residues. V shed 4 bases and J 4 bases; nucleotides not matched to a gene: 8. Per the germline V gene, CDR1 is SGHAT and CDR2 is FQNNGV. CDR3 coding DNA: TGTGCCAGCAGCTCCGGACAGGGCGTGGGCACCGGGGAGCTGTTTTTT. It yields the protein CASSSGQGVGTGELFF.

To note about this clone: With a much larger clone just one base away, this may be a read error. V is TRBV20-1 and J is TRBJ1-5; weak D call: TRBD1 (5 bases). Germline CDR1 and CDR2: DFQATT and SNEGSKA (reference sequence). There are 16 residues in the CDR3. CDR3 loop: CSASKPQAHSNQHQHF. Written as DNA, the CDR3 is TGCAGTGCCTCCAAGCCACAGGCTCATAGCAATCAGCACCAGCATTTT.

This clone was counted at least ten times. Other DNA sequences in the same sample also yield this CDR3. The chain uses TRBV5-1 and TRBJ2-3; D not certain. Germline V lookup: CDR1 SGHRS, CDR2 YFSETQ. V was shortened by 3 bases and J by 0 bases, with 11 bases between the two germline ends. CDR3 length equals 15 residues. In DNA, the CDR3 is TGCGCCAGCAGCTCCCGACCCGACAGCACAGATACGCAGTATTTT. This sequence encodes CASSSRPDSTDTQYF.

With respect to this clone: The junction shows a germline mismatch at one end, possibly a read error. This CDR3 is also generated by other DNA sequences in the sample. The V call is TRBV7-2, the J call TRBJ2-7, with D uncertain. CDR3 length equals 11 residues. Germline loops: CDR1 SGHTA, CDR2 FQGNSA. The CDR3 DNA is TGTGCCAGCGGTGGTTCCTACGAGCAATACTTC. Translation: CASGGSYEQYF.

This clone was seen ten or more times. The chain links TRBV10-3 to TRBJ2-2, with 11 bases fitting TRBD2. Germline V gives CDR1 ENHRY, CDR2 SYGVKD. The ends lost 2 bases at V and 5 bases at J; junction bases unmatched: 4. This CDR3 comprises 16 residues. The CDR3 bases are TGTGCCATCAGTGAGGAGACTAGCGGGATTACCGGGGAGCTGTTTTTT. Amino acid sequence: CAISEETSGITGELFF.

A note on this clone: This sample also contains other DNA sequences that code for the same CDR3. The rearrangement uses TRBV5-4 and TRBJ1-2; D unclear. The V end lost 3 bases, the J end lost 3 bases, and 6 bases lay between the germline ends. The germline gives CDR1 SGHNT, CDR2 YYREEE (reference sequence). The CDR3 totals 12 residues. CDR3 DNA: TGTGCCAGCAGCTCCGGGCACTATGGCTACACCTTC. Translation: CASSSGHYGYTF.

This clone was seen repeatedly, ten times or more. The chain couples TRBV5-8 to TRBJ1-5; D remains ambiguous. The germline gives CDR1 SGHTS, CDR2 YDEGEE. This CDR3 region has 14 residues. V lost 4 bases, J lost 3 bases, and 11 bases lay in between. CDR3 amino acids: CASSPWSTNQPQHF. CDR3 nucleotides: TGTGCCAGCAGCCCCTGGAGCACCAATCAGCCCCAGCATTTT.

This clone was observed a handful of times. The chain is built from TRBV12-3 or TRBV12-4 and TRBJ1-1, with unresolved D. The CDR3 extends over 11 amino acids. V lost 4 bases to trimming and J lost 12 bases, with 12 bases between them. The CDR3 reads CASSYARVTFF. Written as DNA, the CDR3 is TGTGCCAGCAGTTATGCCCGAGTGACTTTCTTT.

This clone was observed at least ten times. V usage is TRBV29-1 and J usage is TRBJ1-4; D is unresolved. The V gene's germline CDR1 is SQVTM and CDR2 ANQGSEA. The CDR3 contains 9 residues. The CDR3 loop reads CRDNEKLFF. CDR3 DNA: TGCAGGGATAATGAAAAACTGTTTTTT.

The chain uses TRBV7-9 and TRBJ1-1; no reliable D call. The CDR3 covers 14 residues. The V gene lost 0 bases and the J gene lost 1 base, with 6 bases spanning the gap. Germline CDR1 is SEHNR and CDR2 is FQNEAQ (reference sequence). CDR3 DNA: TGTGCCAGCAGCTTAGCCCCACCGAACACTGAAGCTTTCTTT. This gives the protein CASSLAPPNTEAFF.

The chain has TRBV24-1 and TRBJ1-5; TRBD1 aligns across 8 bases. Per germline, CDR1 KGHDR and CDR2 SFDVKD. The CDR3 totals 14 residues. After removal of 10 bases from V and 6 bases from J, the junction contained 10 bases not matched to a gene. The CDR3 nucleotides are TGTGCCACGTCGGACAGGGAGGAAGCTCAGCCCCAGCATTTT. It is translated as CATSDREEAQPQHF.

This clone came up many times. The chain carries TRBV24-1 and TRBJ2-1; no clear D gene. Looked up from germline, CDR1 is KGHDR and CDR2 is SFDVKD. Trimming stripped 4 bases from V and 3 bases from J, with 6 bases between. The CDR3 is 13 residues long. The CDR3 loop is CATSEDVYNEQFF. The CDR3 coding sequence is TGTGCCACCAGTGAGGACGTCTACAATGAGCAGTTCTTC.

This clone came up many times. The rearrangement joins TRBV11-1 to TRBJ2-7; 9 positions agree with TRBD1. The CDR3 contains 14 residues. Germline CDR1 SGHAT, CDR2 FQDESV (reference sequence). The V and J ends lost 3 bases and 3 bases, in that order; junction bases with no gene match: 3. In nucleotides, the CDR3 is TGTGCCAGCAGCTTTCGGACAGGGGACTACGAGCAGTACTTC. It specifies CASSFRTGDYEQYF.

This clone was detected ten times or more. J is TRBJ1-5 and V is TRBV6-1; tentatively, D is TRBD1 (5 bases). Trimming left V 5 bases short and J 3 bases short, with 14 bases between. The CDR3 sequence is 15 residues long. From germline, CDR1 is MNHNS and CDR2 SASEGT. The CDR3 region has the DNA TGTGCCAGCAGTAGAACCGGGACGAACAATCAGCCCCAGCATTTT. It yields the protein CASSRTGTNNQPQHF.

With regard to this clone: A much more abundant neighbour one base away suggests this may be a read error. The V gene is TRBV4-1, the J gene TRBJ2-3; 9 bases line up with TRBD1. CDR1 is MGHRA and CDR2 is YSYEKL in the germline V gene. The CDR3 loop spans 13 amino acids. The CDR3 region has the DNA TGCGCCAGCAGCCAGGACGCGGGACAGGGAATCCGATTT. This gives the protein CASSQDAGQGIRF.

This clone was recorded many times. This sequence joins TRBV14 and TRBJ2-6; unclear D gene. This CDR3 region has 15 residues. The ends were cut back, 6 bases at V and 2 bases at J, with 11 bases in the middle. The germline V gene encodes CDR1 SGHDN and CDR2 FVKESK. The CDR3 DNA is TGTGCCAGCAGACCCTTAGGACCTGGGGCCAACGTCCTGACTTTC. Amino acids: CASRPLGPGANVLTF.

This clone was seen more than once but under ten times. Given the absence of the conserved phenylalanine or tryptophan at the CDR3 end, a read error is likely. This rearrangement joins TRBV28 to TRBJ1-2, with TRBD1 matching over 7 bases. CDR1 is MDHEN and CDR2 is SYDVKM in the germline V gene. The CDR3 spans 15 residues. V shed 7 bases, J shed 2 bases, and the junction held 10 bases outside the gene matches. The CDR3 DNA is TGTGCCAGCATTCCTCCGACAGGGTCCAACTATGGCTACACCCTC. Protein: CASIPPTGSNYGYTL.

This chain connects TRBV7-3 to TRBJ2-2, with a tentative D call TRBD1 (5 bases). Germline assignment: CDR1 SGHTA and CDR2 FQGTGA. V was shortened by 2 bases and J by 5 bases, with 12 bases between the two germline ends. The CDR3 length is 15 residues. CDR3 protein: CASSLGQGGTGELFF. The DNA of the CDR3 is TGTGCCAGCAGCTTAGGCCAGGGTGGGACCGGGGAGCTGTTTTTT.

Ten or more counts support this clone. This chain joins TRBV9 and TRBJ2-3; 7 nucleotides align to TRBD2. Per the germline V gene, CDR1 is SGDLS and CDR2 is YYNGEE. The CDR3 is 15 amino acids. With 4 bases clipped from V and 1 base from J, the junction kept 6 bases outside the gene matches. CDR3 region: CASSPERGRTDTQYF. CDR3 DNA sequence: TGTGCCAGCAGCCCAGAGCGGGGCCGCACAGATACGCAGTATTTT.

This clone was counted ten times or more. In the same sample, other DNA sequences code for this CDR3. The CDR3 bases are TGTGCCTGGAGGCCGATTCCAACTAATGAAAAACTGTTTTTT. The encoded protein is CAWRPIPTNEKLFF. The rearrangement joins TRBV30 to TRBJ1-4; D unresolved. The CDR3 loop spans 14 amino acids. The V end lost 3 bases, the J end lost 0 bases, and 8 bases lay between the germline ends. The germline V gene has CDR1 GTSNPN and CDR2 SVGIG (reference sequence).

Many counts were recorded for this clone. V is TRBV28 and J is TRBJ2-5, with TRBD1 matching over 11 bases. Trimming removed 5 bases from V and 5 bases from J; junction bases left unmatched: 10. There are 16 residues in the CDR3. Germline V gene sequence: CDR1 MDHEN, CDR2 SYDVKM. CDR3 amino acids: CASSPLGQGAYETQYF. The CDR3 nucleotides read TGTGCCAGCAGTCCTCTCGGACAGGGGGCATACGAGACCCAGTACTTC. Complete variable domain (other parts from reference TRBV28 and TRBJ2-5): DVKVTQSSRYLVKRTGEKVFLECVQDMDHENMFWYRQDPGLGLRLIYFSYDVKMKEKGDIPEGYSVSREKKERFSLILESASTNQTSMYLCASSPLGQGAYETQYFGPGTRLLVL.